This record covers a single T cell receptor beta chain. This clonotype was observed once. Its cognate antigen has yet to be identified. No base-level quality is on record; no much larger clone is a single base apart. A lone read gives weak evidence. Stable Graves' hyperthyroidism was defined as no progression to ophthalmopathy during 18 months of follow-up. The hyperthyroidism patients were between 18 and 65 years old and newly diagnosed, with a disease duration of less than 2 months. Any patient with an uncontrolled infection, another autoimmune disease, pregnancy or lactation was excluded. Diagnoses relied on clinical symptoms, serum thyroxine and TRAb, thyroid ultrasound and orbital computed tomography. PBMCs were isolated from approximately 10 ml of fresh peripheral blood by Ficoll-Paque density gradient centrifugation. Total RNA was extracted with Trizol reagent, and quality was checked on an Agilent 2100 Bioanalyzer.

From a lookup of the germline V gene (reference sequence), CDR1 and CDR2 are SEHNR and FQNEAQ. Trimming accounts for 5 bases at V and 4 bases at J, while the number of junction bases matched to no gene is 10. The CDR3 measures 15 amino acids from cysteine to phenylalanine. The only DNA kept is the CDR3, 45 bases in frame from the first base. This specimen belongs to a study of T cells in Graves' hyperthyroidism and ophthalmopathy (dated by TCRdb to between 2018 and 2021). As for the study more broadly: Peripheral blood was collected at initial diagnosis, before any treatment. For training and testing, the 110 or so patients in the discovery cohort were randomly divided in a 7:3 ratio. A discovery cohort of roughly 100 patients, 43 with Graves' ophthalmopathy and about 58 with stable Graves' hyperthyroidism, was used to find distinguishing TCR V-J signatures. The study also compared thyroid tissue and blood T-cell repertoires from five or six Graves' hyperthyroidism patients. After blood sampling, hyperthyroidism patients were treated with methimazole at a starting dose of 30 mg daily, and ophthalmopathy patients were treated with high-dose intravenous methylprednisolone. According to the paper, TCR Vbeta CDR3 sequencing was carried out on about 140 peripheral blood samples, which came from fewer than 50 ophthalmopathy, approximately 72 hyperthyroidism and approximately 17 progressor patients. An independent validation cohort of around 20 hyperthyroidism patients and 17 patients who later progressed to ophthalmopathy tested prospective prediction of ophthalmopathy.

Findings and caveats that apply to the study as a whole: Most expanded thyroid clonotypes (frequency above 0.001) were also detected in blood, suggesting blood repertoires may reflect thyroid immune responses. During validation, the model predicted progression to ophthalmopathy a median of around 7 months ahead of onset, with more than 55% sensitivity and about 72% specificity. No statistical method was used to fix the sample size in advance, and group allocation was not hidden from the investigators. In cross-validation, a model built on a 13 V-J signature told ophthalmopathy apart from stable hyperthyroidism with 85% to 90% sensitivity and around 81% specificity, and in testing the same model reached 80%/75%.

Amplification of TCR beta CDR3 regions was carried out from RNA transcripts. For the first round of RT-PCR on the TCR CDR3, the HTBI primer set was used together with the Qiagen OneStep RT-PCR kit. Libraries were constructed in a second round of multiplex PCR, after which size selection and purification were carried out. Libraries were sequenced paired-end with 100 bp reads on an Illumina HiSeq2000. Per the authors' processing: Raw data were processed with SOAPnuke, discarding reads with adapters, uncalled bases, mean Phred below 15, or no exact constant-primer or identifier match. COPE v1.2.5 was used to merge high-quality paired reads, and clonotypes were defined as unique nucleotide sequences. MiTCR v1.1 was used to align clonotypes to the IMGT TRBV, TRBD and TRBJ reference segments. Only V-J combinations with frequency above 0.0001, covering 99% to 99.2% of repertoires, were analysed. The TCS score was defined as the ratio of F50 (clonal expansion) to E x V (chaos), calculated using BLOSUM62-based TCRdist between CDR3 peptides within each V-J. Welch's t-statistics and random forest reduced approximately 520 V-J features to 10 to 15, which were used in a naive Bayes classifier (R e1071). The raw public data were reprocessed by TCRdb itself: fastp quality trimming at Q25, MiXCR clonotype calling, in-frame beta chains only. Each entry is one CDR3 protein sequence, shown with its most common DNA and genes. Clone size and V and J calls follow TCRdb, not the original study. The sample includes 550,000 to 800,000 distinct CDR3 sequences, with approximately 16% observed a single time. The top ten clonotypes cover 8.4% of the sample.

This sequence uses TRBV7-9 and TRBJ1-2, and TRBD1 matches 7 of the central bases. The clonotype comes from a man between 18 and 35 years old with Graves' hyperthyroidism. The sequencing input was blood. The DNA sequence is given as TGTGCCAGCAGCCCGGCCCGGGACAGATCCTATGGCTACACCTTC. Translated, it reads CASSPARDRSYGYTF. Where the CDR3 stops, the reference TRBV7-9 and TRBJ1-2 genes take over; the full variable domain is DTGVSQNPRHKITKRGQNVTFRCDPISEHNRLYWYRQTLGQGPEFLTYFQNEAQLEKSRLLSDRFSAERPKGSFSTLEIQRTEQGDSAMYLCASSPARDRSYGYTFGSGTRLTVV.